The clone carrying this T cell receptor (beta chain) was counted many times. The antigen is undetermined. This sample is part of a study of neurological immune-mediated disorders. Study outcomes and limitations: The greatest TCR clonal expansion appeared in HTLV-1-associated myelopathy and the smallest, falling below healthy controls, in multiple sclerosis. Neither clinical nor MRI features were found to be associated with the multiple sclerosis repertoire cluster.

The cDNA was produced through 5'RACE with 10-nucleotide random UMIs. Whenever a sequencing run was performed, it yielded over 190 million TCR-beta sequences from 15-18 subjects. TCRdb redid the calling of the 5' RACE reads with MiXCR, one entry per CDR3 protein. This sample has tens of thousands of distinct CDR3 sequences, with around 3.8% found just once. Germline V gene sequence: CDR1 SEHNR, CDR2 FQNEAQ (reference sequence). V was clipped by 5 bases and J by 5 bases, with 9 bases between them. The CDR3 runs 12 residues. This TCR came from a woman in her thirties or forties with multiple sclerosis. The sample comprised CD4+ T cells from blood. The rearrangement uses TRBV7-9 and TRBJ1-1; no reliable D call. Here the CDR3 DNA reads TGTGCCAGCAGCCACCTTAGGACTGAAGCTTTCTTT. Protein: CASSHLRTEAFF.